The following is a T cell receptor beta chain sequence with its context. No cognate antigen has been identified for it. There are no base qualities to consult, and no much larger clone falls within one base. This entry belongs to a study of long-term antiretroviral therapy in people with HIV (dated by TCRdb to between 2021 and 2022). At the level of the whole study: The earliest samples were collected about a decade before the 2015 WHO recommendation for immediate ART, when ART was typically delayed until CD4 counts fell. A retrospective serial study tested whether ART initiation and durable HIV suppression were associated with changes in peripheral blood TRB repertoire composition and diversity. From 25 to 30 adults with confirmed HIV infection, the cohort provided fewer than 200 cryopreserved PBMC samples, gathered serially across a mean of around six years (range 1-12). No cross-contamination during QIAcube processing was seen in test extractions of a monoclonal T-cell line run alongside 30 or so polyclonal samples. About 35% of the 30 participants with HIV were female. What the research found in general, with its limitations: Unsorted PBMC were profiled instead of sorted CD4+ and CD8+ T cells because pre-ART samples had limited cell numbers. Inferences about post-ART repertoire changes are limited because no data were available on ART adherence, viral resistance or therapy changes. Compared with controls, HIV repertoires had narrower CDR3 length ranges, and the network structure pointed to an antigen-experienced repertoire that shifted only slightly toward naive after ART. The samples were dated from the mid-2000s to the late 2010s, and the ART regimens that were used may be less effective than current ART regimens. Expanded TRB clones identified before ART initiation dominated the repertoire at all time points, although this dominance fluctuated and declined in many PLHIV after ART. Since PBMC availability was limited, sequencing covered only the TCR beta chain, with no alpha chain pairing. Starting ART was linked to a significant rise in TRB diversity, yet even after long-term ART the diversity remained significantly lower than in transplant donor controls.

Inclusion was restricted to participants for whom at least one PBMC sample before ART initiation and at least two post-ART samples were available. Every participant with HIV received treatment in the United States of America. Before DNA extraction, cryopreserved samples containing 1-10 million PBMC were thawed and washed. At the time of the earliest PBMC sample for each participant with HIV, ages ranged from about 20 to 54 years. Per participant, PBMC samples came from 1-4 timepoints prior to ART initiation and 2-8 timepoints following ART initiation, for a median of 7 samples. Serial HIV viral load, CD4+ T-cell count, ART history and demographic data were obtained for every participant. Genomic DNA was extracted from unsorted PBMC with a Qiagen kit on a QIAcube, processed in batches of 12 samples. The immunoSEQ hsTCRB v3.0 assay was used at survey level resolution for TRB variable region sequencing. The target sequencing depth for TRB was roughly 35,000-55,000 T-cell genomes per sample. TRB libraries were pooled and sequenced on an Illumina MiSeq using a v3 150-cycle kit. The published analysis was carried out like this. Repertoire analysis was run in R within a reproducible Nextflow workflow that covered QC, data transformation and analysis. LymphoSeq2, an R package for exploring AIRR-Seq data, was used to implement the custom analyses. A handful of samples yielding fewer than 5000 total TRB sequences were excluded, leaving roughly 200 analyzed HIV repertoires. Among the roughly 200 retained HIV repertoires, some 59 were collected before ART initiation and approximately 130 after ART initiation. Repertoires were downsampled to 5000 TRB nucleotide sequences, with summary statistics averaged over 100 downsampling iterations. The analysis kept only TRB sequences whose CDR3 regions were at least seven amino acids long. Two measures captured diversity: a Shannon entropy-derived clonality score and the Gini coefficient. Repertoire networks linked the top 5000 CDR3 amino acid sequences whenever two sequences differed by an edit distance of one. For TRB CDR3 amino acid sequences, GLIPH2 was used to predict antigen specificity groups and MHC restriction. To flag known associations with CMV, EBV, HIV or tissue antigens, CDR3 amino acid sequences were compared against VDJdb and McPAS-TCR. Pre-ART, post-ART and control groups were compared with Wilcoxon signed-rank tests and Holm-Bonferroni correction. TCRdb limited this immuneACCESS table to in-frame rearrangements with V and J called. A share of clones is missing; checked studies link under half to unresolved V genes, and the rest is unexplained. The DNA was the basis for D and trimming; V, J and clone size are from that table. This sample comprises about 24,000 clones, over 75% of them detected only once. Together, the top ten hold almost 7.5% of the sample.

This specimen consisted of unsorted PBMCs, obtained 1.8 years before starting antiretroviral therapy. This TCR came from a woman younger than 45 with HIV.

The DNA sequence is given as TGTGCCAGCAGCTTAGCGGGGGGGCGGGATGAGCAGTTCTTC. This sequence encodes CASSLAGGRDEQFF. The sequence links TRBV7-9 to TRBJ2-1; TRBD2 is perhaps the D gene, given 7 matching bases. The CDR3, from cysteine to phenylalanine, totals 14 residues. Of all the DNA, just the CDR3 is kept, 42 bases in frame from base 1. CDR1 and CDR2, per the germline V gene (reference sequence), are SEHNR and FQNEAQ. V loses 0 bases, J loses 8 bases, and the germline ends lie 11 bases apart.